These 15 T cell receptor beta chains were sequenced from one sample in a study of blood T cell repertoires in COVID-19. This table comes from immunoSEQ multiplex PCR, and its TCRdb copy is limited to in-frame clones, with some not included. The table has approximately 240,000 clones, 79% seen once. Source material: peripheral blood. Every receptor here comes from a woman aged 40 to 50 with active or convalescent COVID-19.

This clone was seen once. J is TRBJ1-5 and V is TRBV7-8; D remains ambiguous. Between the trimmed V and J ends, which lost 1 base and 4 bases, there was a span of 11 bases. In germline, CDR1 is SGHVS, CDR2 FQNEAQ. This CDR3 is 15 amino acids long. This chain's CDR3 is CASSLDPWRNQPQHF. DNA of the CDR3: TGTGCCAGCAGCTTAGATCCGTGGAGAAATCAGCCCCAGCATTTT.

This sequence joins TRBV12-3 or TRBV12-4 and TRBJ1-1; a weak D match, TRBD1 (6 bases). V lost 6 bases and J lost 11, with 19 bases in between. There are 13 residues in the CDR3. The CDR3 nucleotides are TGTGCCAGCAGCCGAACCAACAGGGCTCGCGCTTTCTTT. Protein sequence: CASSRTNRARAFF.

The chain links TRBV2 to TRBJ2-5; 7 nucleotides align to TRBD1. The CDR3 is 15 amino acids. V was pared by 6 bases and J by 5 bases, with 12 bases of the junction left unmatched. CDR1 and CDR2 (germline): SNHLY, FYNNEI. The CDR3 DNA follows: TGTGCCAGCAGCAGAAACCGAGGGGGCAGCGAGACCCAGTACTTC. Its translation is CASSRNRGGSETQYF.

V usage is TRBV15 and J usage is TRBJ2-6; D remains unclear. Germline V gene sequence: CDR1 LNHNV, CDR2 YYDKDF (reference sequence). The CDR3 sequence is 14 residues long. V lost 7 bases, J lost 1 base, and 8 bases lay in between. As DNA, the CDR3 is TGTGCCACCAAAGCAGGATCTGGGGCCAACGTCCTGACTTTC. Translation gives CATKAGSGANVLTF.

A few counts support this clone. The chain links TRBV19 to TRBJ2-2; 7 bases match TRBD1. This CDR3 is built from 15 residues. V trimming: 3 bases; J trimming: 6 bases; junction bases outside the gene matches: 7. Germline values: CDR1 LNHDA, CDR2 SQIVND (reference sequence). CDR3 nucleotide sequence: TGTGCCAGTAGTATCCTTAAAGGGGGCCCCGGGGAGCTGTTTTTT. Translated, it gives CASSILKGGPGELFF. Combining the CDR3 with reference TRBV19 and TRBJ2-2 gives the whole variable domain DGGITQSPKYLFRKEGQNVTLSCEQNLNHDAMYWYRQDPGQGLRLIYYSQIVNDFQKGDIAEGYSVSREKKESFPLTVTSAQKNPTAFYLCASSILKGGPGELFFGEGSRLTVL.

The chain has TRBV18 and TRBJ1-1; TRBD1 might be the D (5 bases). The CDR3 covers 14 residues. Germline V gives CDR1 KGHSH, CDR2 LQKENI. V was shortened by 4 bases and J by 4 bases, with 13 bases between the two germline ends. This chain's CDR3 is CASSQGFQGTEAFF. The CDR3 DNA is TGTGCCAGCTCACAGGGATTTCAGGGCACTGAAGCTTTCTTT.

The gene calls are TRBV6-5 and TRBJ2-7; the D gene is possibly TRBD2 (6 bases). Germline CDR1 MNHEY, CDR2 SVGAGI. This CDR3 is built from 15 residues. Trimming removed 4 bases from V and 2 bases from J, with 15 bases in between. The DNA of the CDR3 is TGTGCCAGCAGTTGGACCGGGACGGGAGCCTACGAGCAGTACGTC. Translated, it gives CASSWTGTGAYEQYV.

The V gene is TRBV6-5, the J gene TRBJ2-2; TRBD1 aligns across 8 bases. This CDR3 is built from 15 residues. V lost 6 bases, J lost 3 bases, and 6 bases stayed unmatched. Germline CDR1 reads MNHEY; CDR2 reads SVGAGI. In DNA, the CDR3 is TGTGCCAGCAGGTCGGGACAGGCATACACCGGGGAGCTGTTTTTT. Translating it yields CASRSGQAYTGELFF.

The rearrangement links TRBV28 to TRBJ1-2, with 9 bases lining up with TRBD1. V lost 3 bases, J lost 6 bases, and 2 bases stayed unmatched. The CDR3 is 13 residues long. The germline V gene encodes CDR1 MDHEN and CDR2 SYDVKM. The CDR3 region has the DNA TGTGCCAGCAGTTTGGGACAGGGCAATGGCTACACCTTC. Its translation: CASSLGQGNGYTF.

The V and J genes are TRBV6-1 and TRBJ2-7; a possible D gene is TRBD2 (5 bases). Germline V lookup: CDR1 MNHNS, CDR2 SASEGT. The CDR3 length is 12 residues. V lost 6 bases to trimming and J lost 3 bases, with 9 bases between them. The CDR3 DNA follows: TGTGCCAGCAGCCTACTAGGCTACGAGCAGTACTTC. Translating gives CASSLLGYEQYF.

The chain combines TRBV6-5 with TRBJ1-3; D possibly corresponds to TRBD1 (6 bases). CDR3 size: 14 residues. V lost 5 bases and J 6 bases, leaving 14 bases between the germline ends. Germline V gene data show CDR1 as MNHEY and CDR2 as SVGAGI. The CDR3 here is CASSPDSISNTIYF. The CDR3 nucleotides are TGTGCCAGCAGTCCGGACAGTATTTCAAACACCATATATTTT.

The rearrangement uses TRBV9 and TRBJ2-7, with TRBD1 matching over 9 bases. Germline-derived CDR1 and CDR2 are SGDLS and YYNGEE. V shed 4 bases and J 3 bases; nucleotides not matched to a gene: 5. The CDR3 sequence is 14 residues long. The CDR3 DNA is TGTGCCAGCAGCAAGGGACAGGGCTACTACGAGCAGTACTTC. This encodes CASSKGQGYYEQYF.

The gene calls are TRBV5-6 and TRBJ2-3, with a weak D call TRBD2 (6 bases). Germline CDR1 SGHDT, CDR2 YYEEEE. V lost 3 bases and J 6 bases, leaving 14 bases between the germline ends. The CDR3 spans 14 residues. CDR3 in amino acids: CASSSILAMDTQYF. As DNA, the CDR3 is TGTGCCAGCAGCTCCATCCTAGCGATGGATACGCAGTATTTT.

The chain couples TRBV14 to TRBJ2-1; TRBD2 aligns across 8 bases. The length of the CDR3 is 15 residues. The trim removed 6 bases at V and 1 base at J, leaving 5 bases unmatched. The germline gives CDR1 SGHDN, CDR2 FVKESK. CDR3: CASSQASGSYNEQFF. The CDR3 nucleotides are TGTGCCAGCAGTCAGGCTAGCGGGTCCTACAATGAGCAGTTCTTC.

The V and J genes are TRBV18 and TRBJ1-3; D is undetermined. Germline V gives CDR1 KGHSH, CDR2 LQKENI. V shed 1 base and J shed 0 bases, with 10 bases lying between them. The CDR3 contains 16 residues. The CDR3 bases are TGTGCCAGCTCACCACGTCCCGAAGCCTCTGGAAACACCATATATTTT. Its translation: CASSPRPEASGNTIYF.